This T cell receptor (beta chain) was sequenced for a study of blood T cells in healthy people across ages. Of note for this clonotype: At one of its ends the junction is not consistent with the germline gene, which may arise from a read error.

Together with a sample-barcoded 5' primer, a J-beta primer mix was included in a second PCR lasting roughly 7 to 11 cycles. TCRdb ran MiXCR on the 5' RACE reads and lists one entry per CDR3 protein. The data hold under 2 million distinct CDR3 sequences, with around 35% observed a single time. Germline CDR1 and CDR2: MNHEY and SVGAGI. The CDR3 has 13 residues. The sequenced sample was blood. This chain links TRBV6-5 with TRBJ2-3, with TRBD2 as a possible D gene (6 bases). The clonotype was recovered from a woman younger than 45 in good health. The CDR3 DNA follows: TGTGTCAGCAGCCGGACTACCACAGATACGCAGTATTTT. Its translation: CVSSRTTTDTQYF.